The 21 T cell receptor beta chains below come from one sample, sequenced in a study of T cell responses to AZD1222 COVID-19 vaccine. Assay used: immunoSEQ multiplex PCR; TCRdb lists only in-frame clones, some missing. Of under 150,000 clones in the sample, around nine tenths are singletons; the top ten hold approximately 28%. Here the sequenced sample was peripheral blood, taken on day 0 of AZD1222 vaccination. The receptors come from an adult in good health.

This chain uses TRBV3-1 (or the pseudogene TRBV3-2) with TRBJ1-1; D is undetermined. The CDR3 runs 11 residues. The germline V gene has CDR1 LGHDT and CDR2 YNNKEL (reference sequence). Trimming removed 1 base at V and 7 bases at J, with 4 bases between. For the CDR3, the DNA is TGTGCCAGCAGCCAAGGTGGTGAAGCTTTCTTT. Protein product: CASSQGGEAFF.

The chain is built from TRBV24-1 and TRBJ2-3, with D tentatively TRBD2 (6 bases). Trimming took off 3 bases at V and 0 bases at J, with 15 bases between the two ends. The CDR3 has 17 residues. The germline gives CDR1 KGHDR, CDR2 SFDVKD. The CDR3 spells CATSDLPGASSTDTQYF. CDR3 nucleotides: TGTGCCACCAGTGATCTCCCGGGAGCCTCTAGCACAGATACGCAGTATTTT.

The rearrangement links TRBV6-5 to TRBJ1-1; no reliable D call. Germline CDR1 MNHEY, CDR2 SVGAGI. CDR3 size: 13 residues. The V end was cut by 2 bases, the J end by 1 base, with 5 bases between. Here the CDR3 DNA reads TGTGCCAGCAGTTACCTGGGGAACACTGAAGCTTTCTTT. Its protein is CASSYLGNTEAFF.

CDR3 DNA: TGCGCCAGCAGCTTCCTGGGGACGGGAAATGAAGCTTTCTTT. It codes for CASSFLGTGNEAFF. The gene calls are TRBV5-1 and TRBJ1-1; possibly TRBD1 for D (5 bases). The germline gives CDR1 SGHRS, CDR2 YFSETQ. V was pared by 2 bases and J by 7 bases, with 15 bases between. This CDR3 has 14 residues.

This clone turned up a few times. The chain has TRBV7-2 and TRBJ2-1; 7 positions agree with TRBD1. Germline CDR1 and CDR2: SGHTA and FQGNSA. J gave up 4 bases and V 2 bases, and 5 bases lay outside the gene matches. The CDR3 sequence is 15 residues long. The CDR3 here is CASSLTQGVYNEQFF. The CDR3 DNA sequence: TGTGCCAGCAGCTTAACCCAGGGGGTGTACAATGAGCAGTTCTTC.

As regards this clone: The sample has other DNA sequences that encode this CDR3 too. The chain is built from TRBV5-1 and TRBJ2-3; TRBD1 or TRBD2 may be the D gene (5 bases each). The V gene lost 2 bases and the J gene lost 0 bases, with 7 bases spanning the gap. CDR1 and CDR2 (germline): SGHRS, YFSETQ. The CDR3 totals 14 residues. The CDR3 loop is CASSFGGSTDTQYF. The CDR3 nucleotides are TGCGCCAGCAGCTTTGGGGGAAGCACAGATACGCAGTATTTT.

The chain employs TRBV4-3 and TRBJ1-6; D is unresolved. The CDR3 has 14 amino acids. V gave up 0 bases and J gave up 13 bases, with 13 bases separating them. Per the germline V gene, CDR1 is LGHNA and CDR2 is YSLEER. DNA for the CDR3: TGCGCCAGCAGCCAAGAACGGTCTTCGCGGCCCCTCCACTTT. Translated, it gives CASSQERSSRPLHF.

The CDR3 nucleotides are TGTGCCAGCAGCTTGCGGGGTCTTACCTCCTACGAGCAGTACTTC. Encoded protein: CASSLRGLTSYEQYF. V usage is TRBV5-6 and J usage is TRBJ2-7; maybe TRBD2 (5 bases). V was shortened by 1 base and J by 0 bases, with 11 bases between the two germline ends. The CDR3 spans 15 residues. Germline V CDR1 and CDR2: SGHDT, YYEEEE.

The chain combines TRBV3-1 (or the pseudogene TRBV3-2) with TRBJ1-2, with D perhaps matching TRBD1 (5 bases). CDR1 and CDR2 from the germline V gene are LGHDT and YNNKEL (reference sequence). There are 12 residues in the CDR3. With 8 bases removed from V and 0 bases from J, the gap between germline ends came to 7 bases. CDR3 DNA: TGTGCCAGCCGCAGGGCTAACTATGGCTACACCTTC. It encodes CASRRANYGYTF.

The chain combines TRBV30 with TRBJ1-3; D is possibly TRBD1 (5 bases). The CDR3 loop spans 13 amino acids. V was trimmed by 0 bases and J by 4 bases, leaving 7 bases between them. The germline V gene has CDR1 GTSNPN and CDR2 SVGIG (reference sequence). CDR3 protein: CAWSVQDGNTIYF. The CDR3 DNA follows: TGTGCCTGGAGTGTACAGGACGGAAACACCATATATTTT.

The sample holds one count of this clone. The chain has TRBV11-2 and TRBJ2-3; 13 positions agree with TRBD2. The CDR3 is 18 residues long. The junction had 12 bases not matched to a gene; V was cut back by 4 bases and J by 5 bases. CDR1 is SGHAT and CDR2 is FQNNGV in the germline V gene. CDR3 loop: CASSSHGGLAGDEDTQYF. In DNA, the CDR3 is TGTGCCAGCAGCTCGCACGGCGGACTAGCGGGAGATGAAGATACGCAGTATTTT.

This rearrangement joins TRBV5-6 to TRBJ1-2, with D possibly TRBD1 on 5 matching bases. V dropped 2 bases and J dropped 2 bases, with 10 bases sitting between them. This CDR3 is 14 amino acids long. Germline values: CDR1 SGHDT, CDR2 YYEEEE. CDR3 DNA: TGTGCCAGCAGCTTCGGGGACCGGAACTATGGCTACACCTTC. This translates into CASSFGDRNYGYTF.

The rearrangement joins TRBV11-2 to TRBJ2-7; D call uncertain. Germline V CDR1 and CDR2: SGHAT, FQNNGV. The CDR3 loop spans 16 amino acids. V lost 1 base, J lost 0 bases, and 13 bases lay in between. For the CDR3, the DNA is TGTGCCAGCAGCTTAGGGTACCAGCAAAGCTCCTACGAGCAGTACTTC. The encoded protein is CASSLGYQQSSYEQYF.

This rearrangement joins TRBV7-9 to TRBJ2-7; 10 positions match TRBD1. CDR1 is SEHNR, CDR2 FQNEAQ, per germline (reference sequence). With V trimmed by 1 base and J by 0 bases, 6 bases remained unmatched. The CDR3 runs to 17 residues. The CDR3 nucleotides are TGTGCCAGCAGCTTAGGGGGACAGGGGCCAAGCTCCTACGAGCAGTACTTC. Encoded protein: CASSLGGQGPSSYEQYF.

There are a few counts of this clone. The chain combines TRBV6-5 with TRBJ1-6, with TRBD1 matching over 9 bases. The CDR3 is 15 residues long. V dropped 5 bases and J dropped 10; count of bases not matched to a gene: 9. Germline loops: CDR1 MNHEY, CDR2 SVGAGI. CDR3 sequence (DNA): TGTGCCAGCAGTCACACAGGGGGCGAGCTCTCACCCCTCCACTTT. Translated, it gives CASSHTGGELSPLHF.

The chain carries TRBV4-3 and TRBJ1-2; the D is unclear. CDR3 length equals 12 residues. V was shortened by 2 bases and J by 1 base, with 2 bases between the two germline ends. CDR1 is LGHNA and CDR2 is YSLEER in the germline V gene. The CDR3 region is CASSQNNYGYTF. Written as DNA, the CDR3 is TGCGCCAGCAGCCAAAATAACTATGGCTACACCTTC.

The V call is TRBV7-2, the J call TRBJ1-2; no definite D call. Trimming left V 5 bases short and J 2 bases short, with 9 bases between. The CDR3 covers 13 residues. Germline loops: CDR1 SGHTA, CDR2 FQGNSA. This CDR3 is CASSPPRNYGYTF. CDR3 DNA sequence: TGTGCCAGCAGCCCGCCCAGGAACTATGGCTACACCTTC.

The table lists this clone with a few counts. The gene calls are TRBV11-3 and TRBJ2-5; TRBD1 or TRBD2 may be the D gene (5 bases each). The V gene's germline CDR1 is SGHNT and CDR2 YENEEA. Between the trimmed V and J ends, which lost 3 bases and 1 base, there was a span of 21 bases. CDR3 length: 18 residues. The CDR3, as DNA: TGTGCCAGCAGCTTCATATACCCGGGACCGTCGATCCAAGAGACCCAGTACTTC. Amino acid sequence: CASSFIYPGPSIQETQYF.

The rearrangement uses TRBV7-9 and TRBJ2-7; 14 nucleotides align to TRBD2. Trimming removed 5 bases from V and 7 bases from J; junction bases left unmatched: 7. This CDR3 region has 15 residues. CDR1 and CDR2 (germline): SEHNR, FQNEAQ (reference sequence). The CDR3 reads CASSPGLAGVGEQYF. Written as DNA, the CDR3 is TGTGCCAGCAGCCCGGGACTAGCGGGAGTAGGGGAGCAGTACTTC.

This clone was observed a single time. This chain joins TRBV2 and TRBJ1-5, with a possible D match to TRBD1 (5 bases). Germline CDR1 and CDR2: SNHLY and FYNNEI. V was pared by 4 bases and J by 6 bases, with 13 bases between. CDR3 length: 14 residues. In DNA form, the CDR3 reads TGTGCCAGCAGTGGTCGTGTGGGGCGTCAGCCCCAGCATTTT. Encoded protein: CASSGRVGRQPQHF.

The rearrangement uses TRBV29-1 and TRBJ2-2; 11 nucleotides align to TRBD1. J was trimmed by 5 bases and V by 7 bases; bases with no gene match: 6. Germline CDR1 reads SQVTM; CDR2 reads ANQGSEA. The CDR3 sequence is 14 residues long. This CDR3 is CSGGGTGGTGELFF. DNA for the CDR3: TGCAGCGGCGGCGGGACAGGGGGAACCGGGGAGCTGTTTTTT.